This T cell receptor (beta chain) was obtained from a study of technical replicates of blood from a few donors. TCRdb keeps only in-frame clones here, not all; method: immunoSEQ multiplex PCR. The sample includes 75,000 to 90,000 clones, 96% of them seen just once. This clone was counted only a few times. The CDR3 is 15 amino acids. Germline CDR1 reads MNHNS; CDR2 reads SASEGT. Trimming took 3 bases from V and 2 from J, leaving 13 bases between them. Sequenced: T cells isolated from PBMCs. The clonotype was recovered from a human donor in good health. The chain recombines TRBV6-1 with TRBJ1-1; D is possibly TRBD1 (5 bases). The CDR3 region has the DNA TGTGCCAGCAGTGATCACGGCAGGGAAAACACTGAAGCTTTCTTT. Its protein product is CASSDHGRENTEAFF.